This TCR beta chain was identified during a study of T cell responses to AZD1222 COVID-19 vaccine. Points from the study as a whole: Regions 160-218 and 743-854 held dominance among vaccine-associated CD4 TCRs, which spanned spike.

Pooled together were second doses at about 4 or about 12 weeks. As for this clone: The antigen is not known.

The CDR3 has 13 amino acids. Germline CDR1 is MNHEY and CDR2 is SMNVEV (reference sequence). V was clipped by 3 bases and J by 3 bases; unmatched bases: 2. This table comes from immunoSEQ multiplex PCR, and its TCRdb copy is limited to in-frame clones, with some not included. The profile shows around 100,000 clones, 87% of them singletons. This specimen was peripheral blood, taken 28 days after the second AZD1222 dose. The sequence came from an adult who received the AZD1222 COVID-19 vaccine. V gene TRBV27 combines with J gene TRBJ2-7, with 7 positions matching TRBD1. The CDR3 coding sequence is TGTGCCAGCAGTTTCGGACAGGACTACGAGCAGTACTTC. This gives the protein CASSFGQDYEQYF.